This T cell receptor (beta chain) was sequenced for a study of T-cell memory formation after mild COVID-19. Whole-study results and caveats: Clonal second-wave expansions that peaked on day 37 had unconfirmed SARS-CoV-2 specificity. Clones that contracted from day 15 to 85 had balanced CD4/CD8; later expanders were CD4+ biased. Contracting CD4+ clones lay largely in CM and EM, with CD8+ ones residing in EMRA.

CDR3 length equals 14 residues. V lost 4 bases, J lost 1 base, and 10 bases lay in between. CDR1 is LGHDT, CDR2 YNNKEL, per germline (reference sequence). The authors produced TCR alpha and TCR beta cDNA libraries with sample barcodes and UMIs by 5'RACE using constant-segment primers. TCRdb analysed the 5' RACE reads with MiXCR anew, one entry per CDR3 protein. Among about 210,000 distinct CDR3 sequences listed, around 27% were seen once. With respect to this clonotype: The antigen remains unidentified.

Material: PBMCs or a T cell subset sorted from them (not recorded which). The receptor was derived from an adult woman who had mild COVID-19 (a few samples of this study predate the infection). Cell type and time point are not known. The chain links TRBV3-1 to TRBJ1-1; the D is unclear. The DNA for the CDR3 is TGTGCCAGCAGCCCCCTCTTCAAGAACACTGAAGCTTTCTTT. It translates to CASSPLFKNTEAFF.